This T cell receptor beta chain was identified during a study of blood T cell repertoires in COVID-19. The wider study: The origin of the acute and convalescent COVID-19 samples was the United States, Italy and Spain.

The table came from immunoSEQ multiplex PCR; TCRdb's copy has only in-frame clones and leaves some out. The sample shows about 300,000 clones, 90% of them seen only once. The CDR3 covers 14 residues. Germline assignment: CDR1 SGHRS and CDR2 YFSETQ. V shed 4 bases, J shed 2 bases, and the junction held 2 bases outside the gene matches. Ages ranged from roughly 18 to 100 years, with residence in about two dozen US areas. The study assigned cohorts using participant-reported clinical history. The receptor comes from a woman in her thirties who had recovered from COVID-19. Input material: PBMCs or T cells enriched from blood (not recorded which). The chain couples TRBV5-1 to TRBJ2-7; 11 bases line up with TRBD2. CDR3 residues: CASSMTSGAYEQYF. CDR3 bases: TGCGCCAGCAGCATGACTAGCGGGGCCTACGAGCAGTACTTC.